The clone carrying this T cell receptor beta chain was detected once. These data originate in a study of shared clonotypes between healthy human individuals. Positive CCR7 selection of CD45RO-negative cells yielded the naive CD8 cells, and terminally differentiated effector memory CD45RA+ cells were excluded. V shed 1 base, J shed 0 bases, and the junction held 6 bases outside the gene matches. The CDR3 has 18 residues. CDR1 is MDHEN, CDR2 SYDVKM, per germline. The table came from immunoSEQ multiplex PCR; TCRdb's copy has only in-frame clones and leaves some out. Of around 550,000 clones listed, 90% to 95% are singletons.

The rearrangement links TRBV28 to TRBJ1-5; 10 positions agree with TRBD1. Sequenced: naive CD8+ T cells sorted from blood. The TCR comes from a woman in her 30s in good health. The CDR3 nucleotides are TGTGCCAGCAGTTTATCAATTGGGACAGGGGATAGCAATCAGCCCCAGCATTTT. Protein: CASSLSIGTGDSNQPQHF.